The 8 T cell receptor beta chains reported below all come from one sample, sequenced in a study of blood T cell repertoires in COVID-19. Only in-frame clones appear in the TCRdb table, and some are missing; sequencing was by immunoSEQ multiplex PCR. The top ten clones hold 2.5% to 4% of a sample with about 150,000 clones, approximately 86% of them seen once. Sequenced sample: peripheral blood. The receptors come from a man between 65 and 85 years old with acute or convalescent COVID-19.

V is TRBV9 and J is TRBJ2-5, with 10 bases aligning to TRBD1. There are 21 residues in the CDR3. Trimming removed 1 base from V and 4 bases from J; junction bases left unmatched: 22. Germline loops: CDR1 SGDLS, CDR2 YYNGEE. CDR3 nucleotide sequence: TGTGCCAGCAGCGTAAGTTCCTCGACCCCGGGACAGGGGTCTTCTGGAGAGACCCAGTACTTC. This sequence encodes CASSVSSSTPGQGSSGETQYF.

This clone has a handful of counts. The V call is TRBV7-2, the J call TRBJ2-7, with 8 bases matching TRBD2. This CDR3 has 16 amino acids. Germline values: CDR1 SGHTA, CDR2 FQGNSA. The trim removed 3 bases at V and 2 bases at J, leaving 9 bases unmatched. CDR3 DNA sequence: TGTGCCAGCAGCTTGGATAGCGGGAAAGGGGCCTACGAGCAGTACTTC. This gives the protein CASSLDSGKGAYEQYF.

The rearrangement links TRBV7-9 to TRBJ2-1; the D is unclear. The V and J ends lost 5 bases and 3 bases respectively, with 17 bases between them. The CDR3 consists of 16 residues. Germline CDR1 and CDR2: SEHNR and FQNEAQ (reference sequence). The CDR3 loop is CASSPQEPPRYNEQFF. The CDR3 DNA sequence: TGTGCCAGCAGCCCCCAGGAACCTCCCCGCTACAATGAGCAGTTCTTC. Combining the CDR3 with reference TRBV7-9 and TRBJ2-1 gives the whole variable domain DTGVSQNPRHKITKRGQNVTFRCDPISEHNRLYWYRQTLGQGPEFLTYFQNEAQLEKSRLLSDRFSAERPKGSFSTLEIQRTEQGDSAMYLCASSPQEPPRYNEQFFGPGTRLTVL.

The chain recombines TRBV19 with TRBJ2-5; 9 bases map to TRBD2. Germline CDR1 LNHDA, CDR2 SQIVND (reference sequence). V trimming: 4 bases; J trimming: 0 bases; junction bases outside the gene matches: 6. This CDR3 comprises 16 residues. CDR3 protein: CASSNSGREYQETQYF. The CDR3 nucleotides read TGTGCCAGTAGTAATAGCGGGAGAGAGTACCAAGAGACCCAGTACTTC.

The chain employs TRBV10-3 and TRBJ1-1; the D gene is possibly TRBD1 (5 bases). The V gene's germline CDR1 is ENHRY and CDR2 SYGVKD. The CDR3 is 15 amino acids. Trimming pared 4 bases from V and 7 bases from J, leaving 19 bases between. The CDR3: CAISAAEGAIFEAFF. In DNA, the CDR3 is TGTGCCATCAGTGCGGCGGAAGGGGCCATTTTTGAAGCTTTCTTT.

V is TRBV25-1 and J is TRBJ2-1, with D maybe TRBD2 (6 bases). Trimming left V 6 bases short and J 9 bases short, with 9 bases between. There are 11 residues in the CDR3. Germline values: CDR1 MGHDK, CDR2 SYGVNS. The CDR3 DNA reads TGTGCCAGCAGCCCCGGGGGTGAGCAGTTCTTC. Its protein is CASSPGGEQFF.

The rearrangement joins TRBV19 to TRBJ2-1, with 7 bases that match TRBD2. V was clipped by 7 bases and J by 5 bases; unmatched bases: 8. In germline, CDR1 is LNHDA, CDR2 SQIVND (reference sequence). This CDR3 has 14 residues. The CDR3 here is CASINAGLNNEQFF. The CDR3 DNA follows: TGTGCCAGTATAAACGCGGGACTAAACAATGAGCAGTTCTTC.

The chain is built from TRBV3-1 (or the pseudogene TRBV3-2) and TRBJ1-6, with 7 positions matching TRBD1. Germline V lookup: CDR1 LGHDT, CDR2 YNNKEL (reference sequence). The CDR3 contains 16 residues. Germline trimming cut 3 bases from V and 7 bases from J; bases unmatched to any gene: 9. CDR3 bases: TGTGCCAGCAGCCACTCACAGGGGTATGGGAATTCACCCCTCCACTTT. It encodes CASSHSQGYGNSPLHF.